The T cell receptor (beta chain) under discussion was sequenced for a study of blood T cells in healthy people across ages (dated by TCRdb to the mid-2010s). About the investigation overall: In model experiments, roughly one uniquely barcoded TCR beta cDNA molecule per two T cells was captured by template switching. Using deep sequencing normalized with unique cDNA molecular identifiers, the study measured how TCR beta repertoire diversity changes with age. Donors were grouped into four age groups: young (average about 15 years), middle-aged (around 39), aged (roughly 62) and long-lived (about 82). To avoid experimental bias, donors of different ages were spread randomly across the sequencing lanes. For two donors (one aged 18 to 30 and one aged 80 or older), the study analyzed two additional independent replicas of 1 million unique cDNA reads from the same blood draw. The investigation overall reported the following: The long-lived group showed more naive CD4+ T cells, fewer expanded clones and increased TCR diversity than the aged group, suggesting age selection. There was a strong correlation between observed TCR beta diversity and the percentage of naive T cells measured by flow cytometry. Conclusive comparison of naive and antigen-experienced compartments was prevented by the profiling of bulk unsorted PBMCs. The CMV infection status of donors was not known, potentially confounding age-related changes in expanded clonotypes. As age increased, observed TCR beta diversity per million T cells dropped in a roughly linear way, and a significant reduction was already evident by age around 41. Estimates of total diversity based on one million sequenced T cells were regarded as lower bounds and as underestimates.

Library preparation was by 5' RACE. Sequencing used an Illumina HiSeq 2500. The second PCR ran for about 7 to 11 cycles and used a J-beta primer mix along with a sample-barcoded 5' primer. Each TCR beta cDNA molecule received a unique molecular identifier from a template-switch 5' adaptor carrying 12 random nucleotides. Each sample yielded at least 3 million CDR3-containing paired-end reads. First-strand cDNA was synthesized from all RNA with the Mint cDNA synthesis kit, primed by a TRBC-specific oligonucleotide. After uracil-DNA glycosylase treatment, a first 18-cycle PCR used universal primers M1SS and BC2_uni_R on all cDNA. In the authors' own workflow: For normalization, 1 million high-quality reads were randomly selected from each sample, with every read carrying a distinct molecular identifier. Reads sharing molecular identifiers were discarded rather than binned into consensus sequences. MiTCR, run with a Q25 quality threshold and the strictest error-elimination algorithm, handled CDR3 identification, clonotype clustering and error correction. A nonparametric unseen species model with Euler transformation was used to estimate a lower bound on total TCR beta diversity. The public reads were quality trimmed at Q25 with fastp and then assembled into clones with MiXCR by TCRdb, keeping productive beta chains. One record per CDR3 amino acid sequence lists the most common genes and DNA. TCRdb's processing, not the authors' own work, is the source of the V and J calls. The sample contains 980,000 or so distinct CDR3 sequences, around 48% of them found a single time. Together, the top ten hold roughly 13% of the sample.

Details on this clonotype: There is no known antigen for this receptor. Per-base qualities were not stored, and no clone one base away is much larger.

The donors were roughly 39 Caucasian individuals from Russia, aged roughly 6 to 95 years, who were systemically healthy. Around 9.9 milliliters of peripheral blood were collected from each donor into EDTA-treated Vacutainer tubes. Ficoll-Paque density-gradient centrifugation was used to isolate PBMCs, with at least 7 million per sample. Trizol reagent was used to extract total RNA from PBMCs, with at least 5 micrograms per sample. For every donor, an aliquot of PBMCs went through flow cytometry to measure the percentages of naive CD45RAhigh/CD27high T cells. Including the terminal cysteine and phenylalanine, the CDR3 comprises 11 residues. Only CDR3 DNA remains: 33 bases, in frame from the first base. Germline trimming: 4 bases from V, 11 bases from J; junction bases outside gene matches: 4. The germline V gene yields SQVTM for CDR1 and ANQGSEA for CDR2.

The material sequenced was blood. The clonotype originates from a man younger than 45 in good health. The chain couples TRBV29-1 to TRBJ2-1, with TRBD2 identical over 8 junction bases. In nucleotides, the sequence is TGCAGCGTTGGGACTAGCCAGCAGCAGTTCTTC. Its protein reads: CSVGTSQQQFF.